These 28 T cell receptor beta chains came from one sample sequenced in a study of early T cells in non-severe SARS-CoV-2 infection. TCRdb fed the 5' RACE reads into MiXCR, producing one record per CDR3 protein. The sample has about 130,000 distinct CDR3 sequences; about 15% are singletons. The specimen sequenced was whole blood. The receptors stem from an adult who was a healthcare worker with PCR-confirmed SARS-CoV-2 infection or an uninfected control (not recorded which).

This clonotype appeared a few times. This chain uses TRBV5-1 with TRBJ2-1; D possibly corresponds to TRBD2 (6 bases). The germline gives CDR1 SGHRS, CDR2 YFSETQ. The CDR3 covers 14 residues. V was shortened by 6 bases and J by 1 base, with 11 bases between the two germline ends. CDR3: CASTAAGSYNEQFF. Here the CDR3 DNA reads TGCGCCAGCACGGCGGCGGGGTCCTACAATGAGCAGTTCTTC. Using reference TRBV5-1 and TRBJ2-1 for the parts outside the CDR3, the full variable domain is KAGVTQTPRYLIKTRGQQVTLSCSPISGHRSVSWYQQTPGQGLQFLFEYFSETQRNKGNFPGRFSGRQFSNSRSEMNVSTLELGDSALYLCASTAAGSYNEQFFGPGTRLTVL.

V gene TRBV27 combines with J gene TRBJ1-1; D perhaps matches TRBD1 (5 bases). The germline V and J ends were trimmed by 9 bases and 10 bases, with 27 bases remaining between them. This CDR3 is built from 15 residues. Germline V gene lookup returns CDR1 MNHEY and CDR2 SMNVEV (reference sequence). CDR3 sequence reads: CASSVGLVGPRGAFF. DNA for the CDR3: TGTGCCAGTTCTGTGGGTTTGGTAGGCCCTAGGGGAGCTTTCTTT.

This chain connects TRBV30 to TRBJ1-2; 7 bases agree with TRBD1. The CDR3 loop spans 15 amino acids. With V trimmed by 4 bases and J by 2 bases, 10 bases remained unmatched. Germline V gene data show CDR1 as GTSNPN and CDR2 as SVGIG (reference sequence). The CDR3 DNA sequence: TGTGCCTGGACTTGGGGACAGAGGCACAACTATGGCTACACCTTC. It is translated as CAWTWGQRHNYGYTF.

V gene TRBV2 combines with J gene TRBJ2-3; D is unresolved. CDR1 and CDR2 (germline): SNHLY, FYNNEI. Trimming took 6 bases from V and 2 from J, leaving 9 bases between them. CDR3 length: 13 amino acids. CDR3 amino acids: CASRQSPTDTQYF. The CDR3 DNA reads TGTGCCAGCAGACAGAGCCCCACAGATACGCAGTATTTT. Complete variable domain (other parts from reference TRBV2 and TRBJ2-3): EPEVTQTPSHQVTQMGQEVILRCVPISNHLYFYWYRQILGQKVEFLVSFYNNEISEKSEIFDDQFSVERPDGSNFTLKIRSTKLEDSAMYFCASRQSPTDTQYFGPGTRLTVL.

There are a few counts of this clonotype. This chain's CDR3 is CASRLGGGSSYEQYF. The CDR3 nucleotides read TGTGCCAGCAGACTTGGGGGAGGAAGCTCCTACGAGCAGTACTTC. The chain uses TRBV7-8 and TRBJ2-7; weak D call: TRBD2 (6 bases). In germline, CDR1 is SGHVS, CDR2 FQNEAQ. The CDR3 is 15 residues long. V lost 6 bases and J lost 0, with 15 bases in between.

V gene TRBV4-2 combines with J gene TRBJ2-7, with TRBD2 matching 14 bases. The CDR3 totals 17 residues. After removal of 3 bases from V and 2 bases from J, the junction contained 6 bases not matched to a gene. Germline values: CDR1 LGHNA, CDR2 YNFKEQ. The CDR3 coding sequence is TGTGCCAGCAGCCACTGGGGACTAGCGGGGGAGACCTACGAGCAGTACTTC. Translation gives CASSHWGLAGETYEQYF.

V is TRBV28 and J is TRBJ1-5, with D uncertain. The germline CDR1 and CDR2 sequences are MDHEN and SYDVKM. V was cut by 3 bases and J by 0 bases, with 12 bases left in between. This CDR3 comprises 16 residues. CDR3 sequence (DNA): TGTGCCAGCAGTTTGGACGGTGGAAATAGCAATCAGCCCCAGCATTTT. This codes for CASSLDGGNSNQPQHF.

This chain connects TRBV13 to TRBJ2-1; D is unclear. The V gene's germline CDR1 is PRHDT and CDR2 FYEKMQ (reference sequence). This CDR3 contains 11 residues. V lost 3 bases to trimming and J lost 8 bases, with 5 bases between them. For the CDR3, the DNA is TGTGCCAGCAGCTTCACGGATGAGCAGTTCTTC. Translation: CASSFTDEQFF.

In this sample, this clonotype turned up a few times. The chain employs TRBV29-1 and TRBJ2-2; D gene ambiguous. CDR3 length: 11 residues. V dropped 3 bases and J dropped 6 bases, with 5 bases sitting between them. Germline CDR1 reads SQVTM; CDR2 reads ANQGSEA. DNA of the CDR3: TGCAGCGTTGATTTGGCCGGGGAGCTGTTTTTT. Protein product: CSVDLAGELFF.

The DNA of the CDR3 is TGCAGTGCTAGAGATAACAAGCGCCCGATCGGGGAGCTGTTTTTT. Residues: CSARDNKRPIGELFF. J is TRBJ2-2 and V is TRBV20-1; D gene ambiguous. Germline CDR1 DFQATT, CDR2 SNEGSKA (reference sequence). The V and J ends lost 0 bases and 7 bases respectively, with 15 bases between them. The length of the CDR3 is 15 residues.

This clonotype showed up many times. V gene TRBV3-1 combines with J gene TRBJ1-1, with 10 bases lining up with TRBD1. Germline V lookup: CDR1 LGHDT, CDR2 YNNKEL (reference sequence). There are 14 residues in the CDR3. V was clipped by 4 bases and J by 4 bases; unmatched bases: 3. The chain's CDR3 is CASSRRTGGTEAFF. For the CDR3, the DNA is TGTGCCAGCAGCCGGCGGACAGGGGGCACTGAAGCTTTCTTT.

This clonotype was seen only a few times. The CDR3 DNA follows: TGTGCCTGGACCACTAATGGGGCCGGGGAGCTGTTTTTT. It yields the protein CAWTTNGAGELFF. The chain uses TRBV30 and TRBJ2-2; D call uncertain. Germline values: CDR1 GTSNPN, CDR2 SVGIG (reference sequence). V lost 4 bases and J 6 bases, leaving 12 bases between the germline ends. There are 13 residues in the CDR3.

This clonotype was picked up many times. The rearrangement uses TRBV7-9 and TRBJ2-1, with no clear D. V lost 1 base and J 7 bases, leaving 14 bases between the germline ends. This CDR3 has 15 residues. Germline CDR1 SEHNR, CDR2 FQNEAQ (reference sequence). CDR3 loop: CASSLDGPPRNEQFF. CDR3 sequence (DNA): TGTGCCAGCAGCTTAGATGGTCCCCCAAGGAATGAGCAGTTCTTC.

This clonotype has a handful of counts. This chain uses TRBV27 with TRBJ2-5; 7 bases align to TRBD1. Germline V gene lookup returns CDR1 MNHEY and CDR2 SMNVEV (reference sequence). This CDR3 has 12 residues. The V and J ends lost 9 bases and 4 bases, in that order; junction bases with no gene match: 5. CDR3 sequence (DNA): TGTGCCAGAGGGACAGAGGGAGAGACCCAGTACTTC. It is translated as CARGTEGETQYF.

In this sample, this clonotype turned up a few times. The chain combines TRBV3-1 with TRBJ2-3; the D is unclear. This CDR3 comprises 13 residues. V was trimmed by 0 bases and J by 3 bases, leaving 4 bases between them. Germline CDR1 and CDR2: LGHDT and YNNKEL (reference sequence). CDR3 nucleotide sequence: TGTGCCAGCAGCCAAGAAGGAACAGATACGCAGTATTTT. Protein: CASSQEGTDTQYF.

This rearrangement joins TRBV6-1 to TRBJ1-5; TRBD1 matches at 7 bases. The CDR3 length is 16 residues. Germline CDR1 MNHNS, CDR2 SASEGT. V lost 6 bases and J lost 6; bases outside the gene matches: 14. CDR3: CASRDQSQGLRQPQHF. In DNA, the CDR3 is TGTGCCAGCAGGGACCAATCACAGGGGCTGCGTCAGCCCCAGCATTTT.

V gene TRBV9 combines with J gene TRBJ1-6; D is ambiguous. CDR1 and CDR2 from the germline V gene are SGDLS and YYNGEE. The CDR3 is 13 amino acids. V lost 3 bases and J lost 8, with 9 bases in between. The DNA of the CDR3 is TGTGCCAGCAGCGAACGGGGTGATTCACCCCTCCACTTT. The encoded protein is CASSERGDSPLHF.

The rearrangement joins TRBV13 to TRBJ2-7, with D possibly TRBD2 on 6 matching bases. V was pared by 3 bases and J by 3 bases, with 9 bases between. The CDR3 covers 13 residues. Germline CDR1 is PRHDT and CDR2 is FYEKMQ (reference sequence). CDR3 in DNA: TGTGCCAGCAGCTTCGTAGCGGACTACGAGCAGTACTTC. Amino acids: CASSFVADYEQYF.

V is TRBV7-2 and J is TRBJ2-7; D ambiguous. The CDR3 loop spans 14 amino acids. In germline, CDR1 is SGHTA, CDR2 FQGNSA. Trimming left V 2 bases short and J 3 bases short, with 11 bases between. The CDR3 spells CASSLSGGLYEQYF. Here the CDR3 DNA reads TGTGCCAGCAGCTTATCAGGCGGCCTCTACGAGCAGTACTTC.

The V call is TRBV7-6, the J call TRBJ2-1; D may be TRBD1 (5 bases). CDR3 size: 13 residues. Germline V CDR1 and CDR2: SGHVS, FNYEAQ. Trimming took 3 bases from V and 5 from J, leaving 8 bases between them. CDR3 residues: CASSLDNNNEQFF. CDR3 in DNA: TGTGCCAGCAGCTTGGACAACAACAATGAGCAGTTCTTC. The variable domain in full, completed from reference TRBV7-6 and TRBJ2-1, reads GAGVSQSPRYKVTKRGQDVALRCDPISGHVSLYWYRQALGQGPEFLTYFNYEAQQDKSGLPNDRFSAERPEGSISTLTIQRTEQRDSAMYRCASSLDNNNEQFFGPGTRLTVL.

This clonotype was seen a few times. This sequence joins TRBV4-2 and TRBJ2-1; a weak D match, TRBD1 (5 bases). CDR3 length: 16 residues. V gave up 4 bases and J gave up 4 bases, with 17 bases separating them. Germline V CDR1 and CDR2: LGHNA, YNFKEQ. The CDR3 reads CASSLNWGQNYNEQFF. The DNA of the CDR3 is TGTGCCAGCAGCCTAAATTGGGGCCAGAATTACAATGAGCAGTTCTTC.

This clonotype came up many times. This sequence joins TRBV5-1 and TRBJ2-7, with D maybe TRBD2 (5 bases). In germline, CDR1 is SGHRS, CDR2 YFSETQ. V was pared by 0 bases and J by 0 bases, with 10 bases between. The CDR3 loop spans 15 amino acids. The DNA for the CDR3 is TGCGCCAGCAGCTTGGTGACGGGAAGCTCCTACGAGCAGTACTTC. It codes for CASSLVTGSSYEQYF.

The V call is TRBV3-1, the J call TRBJ2-5; possible D gene TRBD2, 5 bases. The germline V gene has CDR1 LGHDT and CDR2 YNNKEL (reference sequence). V dropped 4 bases and J dropped 4 bases, with 16 bases sitting between them. This CDR3 is 15 amino acids long. The CDR3: CASSPPGPSGETQYF. The CDR3 DNA is TGTGCCAGCAGCCCTCCGGGTCCCAGCGGAGAGACCCAGTACTTC.

This clonotype turned up a few times. The V and J genes are TRBV20-1 and TRBJ1-6; D remains ambiguous. CDR1 and CDR2 from the germline V gene are DFQATT and SNEGSKA (reference sequence). V was clipped by 3 bases and J by 0 bases, with 9 bases between them. The CDR3 is made up of 15 amino acids. The CDR3 loop is CSARKAISYNSPLHF. DNA for the CDR3: TGCAGTGCTAGGAAGGCCATCTCCTATAATTCACCCCTCCACTTT.

The V and J genes are TRBV27 and TRBJ1-1, with D unresolved. Trimming shortened V by 6 bases and J by 4 bases, and 12 bases separated the two germline ends. This CDR3 has 13 residues. Germline CDR1 reads MNHEY; CDR2 reads SMNVEV (reference sequence). In DNA, the CDR3 is TGTGCCAGCAGAATGACGCGTGGCACTGAAGCTTTCTTT. Amino acids: CASRMTRGTEAFF.

This clonotype has a handful of counts. V and J are TRBV12-3 or TRBV12-4 and TRBJ2-1; 13 positions agree with TRBD2. CDR3 length equals 16 residues. The ends lost 8 bases at V and 7 bases at J; junction bases unmatched: 11. Written as DNA, the CDR3 is TGTGCCAGCCGTAGGACTAGCGGGGGCAGCAGGAATGAGCAGTTCTTC. Protein sequence: CASRRTSGGSRNEQFF.

The chain uses TRBV12-2 and TRBJ1-5. TRBV12-2 is a documented pseudogene. The CDR3 is made up of 14 amino acids. In DNA form, the CDR3 reads TGTGCAAGTCGCTTAGGGCAGGACCATCAGCCCCAGCATTTT. As protein: CASRLGQDHQPQHF.

V usage is TRBV7-9 and J usage is TRBJ2-3; D is unclear. The germline V gene has CDR1 SEHNR and CDR2 FQNEAQ (reference sequence). The CDR3 has 12 residues. The V and J ends lost 8 bases and 5 bases respectively, with 11 bases between them. CDR3 region: CASEASKDTQYF. In DNA, the CDR3 is TGTGCCAGCGAGGCGTCAAAAGATACGCAGTATTTT.